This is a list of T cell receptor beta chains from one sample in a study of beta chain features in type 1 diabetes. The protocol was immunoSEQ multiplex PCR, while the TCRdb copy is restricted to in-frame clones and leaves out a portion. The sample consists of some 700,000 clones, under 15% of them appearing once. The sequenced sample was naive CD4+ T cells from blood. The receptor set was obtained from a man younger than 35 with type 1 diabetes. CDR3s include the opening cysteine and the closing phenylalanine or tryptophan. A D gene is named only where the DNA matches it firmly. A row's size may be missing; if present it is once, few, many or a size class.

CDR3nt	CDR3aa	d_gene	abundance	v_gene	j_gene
TGTGCCAGCAGCTTAGGGGGCGAATACTATGGCTACACCTTC	CASSLGGEYYGYTF	-	-	TRBV13	TRBJ1-2
TGCGCCAGCAGCCCATCCTCCGGGACAGGCTCCTACGAGCAGTACTTC	CASSPSSGTGSYEQYF	TRBD1	few	TRBV4-1	TRBJ2-7
TGTGCCGGCGTACAGGGGGCAGACGAAAAACTGTTTTTT	CAGVQGADEKLFF	TRBD1	few	TRBV2	TRBJ1-4
TGTGCCAGTAGTATTTCAGACAATCAGCCCCAGCATTTT	CASSISDNQPQHF	-	-	TRBV19	TRBJ1-5
TGTGCCAGCAGCCCTAGCGGGGGCCTTCACAATGAGCAGTTCTTC	CASSPSGGLHNEQFF	TRBD2	few	TRBV6-1	TRBJ2-1
TGTGCCAGCTCACCAGTGGCAGGATCGACTGAAGCTTTCTTT	CASSPVAGSTEAFF	-	-	TRBV18	TRBJ1-1
TGCGCCAGCAGCTTGGAGGTAGAGGTTAATGAGCAGTTCTTC	CASSLEVEVNEQFF	-	few	TRBV5-1	TRBJ2-1
TGTGCCAGCAGTTTGAGGGACGCTAACTACGAGCAGTACTTC	CASSLRDANYEQYF	-	-	TRBV27	TRBJ2-7
TGTGCCAGCTCTGCGCAGGGGAATATTGCCACAGATACGCAGTATTTT	CASSAQGNIATDTQYF	-	few	TRBV18	TRBJ2-3
TGTGCCAGCAGTGAAGGGGGCCGGGAGCAGTACTTC	CASSEGGREQYF	TRBD1	-	TRBV6-5	TRBJ2-7
TGTGCCAGCAGCTTGAACCTGATTAGGGACACTGCCTACGAGCAGTACTTC	CASSLNLIRDTAYEQYF	-	few	TRBV5-6	TRBJ2-7
TGTGCCAGCAGTTCCTCGGCCTACGAGCAGTACTTC	CASSSSAYEQYF	-	-	TRBV28	TRBJ2-7
TGTGCCAGCAGTGAGACAGGGATGGGAAATGAAAAACTGTTTTTT	CASSETGMGNEKLFF	TRBD1	-	TRBV25-1	TRBJ1-4
TGTGCCACCAGTTCTCGGTTCGAGAGACGGGAGCAGTTCTTC	CATSSRFERREQFF	-	many	TRBV15	TRBJ2-1
TGCGCCAGCAGTCCATACGACAGGGTGAGCTCCTACAATGAGCAGTTCTTC	CASSPYDRVSSYNEQFF	TRBD1	few	TRBV23-1	TRBJ2-1
TGTGCCTGGACCACTCAAGATACGCAGTATTTT	CAWTTQDTQYF	-	few	TRBV30	TRBJ2-3
TGTGCCAGCAGTTCGGACAGGGGGGATTCACCCCTCCACTTT	CASSSDRGDSPLHF	TRBD1	-	TRBV6-5	TRBJ1-6
TGTGCCAGCAGCCAAGGCAACTATGGCTACACCTTC	CASSQGNYGYTF	-	few	TRBV4-2	TRBJ1-2